This TCR beta chain was recovered during a study of early T cells in non-severe SARS-CoV-2 infection (dated by TCRdb to about 2021). General notes on the study: TCR sequencing used bulk RNA from unsorted whole blood, so alpha and beta chains could not be paired.

Turning to this clonotype: Which antigen it targets is not known. The germline gene is not matched at one end of the junction; a read error may be the cause.

Set within a cohort of healthcare workers in London, UK, this nested case-control study involved weekly PCR testing of nasopharyngeal swabs along with blood sampling. Healthcare workers were recruited between 23 and 31 March 2020, during the week of the UK lockdown, and were followed weekly for up to roughly 16 weeks. Overall study outcomes, separate from this receptor: VDJdb matching was skewed toward anti-spike CD8 responses and likely underestimated virus-specific expansions by missing private and CD4 specificities.

Library construction relied on 5' RACE. The run used a NextSeq 500. Unique molecular identifiers were attached to individual cDNA molecules in the TCR library protocol so that sequencing error and PCR bias could be corrected. Both TCR alpha and beta chains were sequenced, and tight co-correlation was observed between alpha and beta sequence abundances in each sample. In the original analysis: Decombinator V4 was used to perform V gene, J gene and CDR3 annotation of TCR sequences. Expanded TCRs were defined as changing significantly between any two time points under a Poisson model with p below 0.0001. Abundances of TCRs were expressed as counts per million after normalisation to the total number of TCRs sequenced in each sample. MAIT TCRs were defined by TRAV1-2 paired with TRAJ12, TRAJ20 or TRAJ33, and iNKT TCRs by TRAV10 paired with TRAJ18. VDJdb, accessed 1 November 2021, was searched for CMV, EBV and SARS-CoV-2 annotated TCRs, excluding TCRs annotated for multiple antigens. TCRdb reran the public reads through fastp at Q25 and MiXCR, keeping productive beta chains. CDR3 protein sequences are deduplicated, and each keeps its most common genes and DNA. TCRdb's processing, not the authors', yielded these V and J calls. This sample has about 81,000 distinct CDR3 sequences in its table, and around 5.6% of those were observed once. The top ten clones comprise under 10% of the sample.

Including cysteine and phenylalanine, the CDR3 has 13 amino acids. The sequence is cut down to CDR3 DNA, 39 bases in frame from base 1. The germline V gene specifies SGHTA as CDR1 and FQGNSA as CDR2. This receptor chain uses TRBV7-2 and TRBJ1-1; the D gene lacks a confident call. The sample was whole blood. The sequence was obtained from an adult who was a healthcare worker with PCR-confirmed SARS-CoV-2 infection or an uninfected control (not recorded which). In nucleotide form, the sequence is TGTGCCAGCACCTTAGGCAGAAACACTGAAGCTTTCTTT. The translation is CASTLGRNTEAFF.